Following are 17 T cell receptor beta chains from one sample sequenced in a study of T-cell memory formation after mild COVID-19. TCRdb re-called the 5' RACE reads through MiXCR, storing one row per CDR3 protein. Of roughly 100,000 distinct CDR3 sequences in the sample, approximately 13% were seen once. Input material: PBMCs or a T cell subset sorted from them (not recorded which). These receptors were collected from an adult woman who had mild COVID-19 (a few samples of this study predate the infection). Cell type and time point are not known.

This clonotype showed up just a few times. The rearrangement links TRBV5-6 to TRBJ1-1, with 9 bases identical to TRBD1. This CDR3 has 18 amino acids. The junction had 11 bases not matched to a gene; V was cut back by 2 bases and J by 0 bases. Germline CDR1 SGHDT, CDR2 YYEEEE. The CDR3 DNA is TGTGCCAGCAGCTTCGATGACGTGGGACAGGGACTGAACACTGAAGCTTTCTTT. Its translation: CASSFDDVGQGLNTEAFF.

The chain has TRBV11-2 and TRBJ1-3; D is perhaps TRBD1 (5 bases). CDR1 and CDR2 (germline): SGHAT, FQNNGV. CDR3 size: 16 residues. The germline V and J ends were trimmed by 5 bases and 0 bases, with 14 bases remaining between them. The CDR3 is CASSGQGVSSGNTIYF. The CDR3, as DNA: TGTGCCAGCAGCGGACAAGGGGTTAGCTCTGGAAACACCATATATTTT.

V and J are TRBV7-9 and TRBJ2-5; 8 nucleotides agree with TRBD2. In germline, CDR1 is SEHNR, CDR2 FQNEAQ (reference sequence). This CDR3 is built from 15 residues. V was pared by 5 bases and J by 1 base, with 6 bases of the junction left unmatched. The DNA of the CDR3 is TGTGCCAGCAGCCAGGTACTAGCGGTCCAAGAGACCCAGTACTTC. It translates to CASSQVLAVQETQYF.

The table lists this clonotype with many counts. The CDR3 region is CASSSIAGAGETQYF. The CDR3, as DNA: TGTGCCAGCAGCTCCATAGCGGGAGCGGGAGAGACCCAGTACTTC. The chain employs TRBV7-9 and TRBJ2-5, with 9 bases aligning to TRBD2. The J segment lost 4 bases and the V segment lost 4 bases, leaving 7 bases of the junction unmatched. The CDR3 is 15 amino acids. Per the germline V gene, CDR1 is SEHNR and CDR2 is FQNEAQ (reference sequence).

The J gene is TRBJ2-2, the V gene TRBV24-1; TRBD1 agrees at 7 bases. CDR1 is KGHDR, CDR2 SFDVKD, per germline. CDR3 size: 17 residues. J gave up 4 bases and V 2 bases, and 9 bases lay outside the gene matches. CDR3 nucleotides: TGTGCCACCAGTGATTATAGGGGGCCTCGAGGCACCGGGGAGCTGTTTTTT. Translation gives CATSDYRGPRGTGELFF.

In this sample, this clonotype turned up a few times. The rearrangement joins TRBV7-9 to TRBJ1-2, with D unclear. This CDR3 comprises 16 residues. Germline values: CDR1 SEHNR, CDR2 FQNEAQ (reference sequence). Between the trimmed V and J ends, which lost 5 bases and 4 bases, there was a span of 20 bases. The CDR3 coding sequence is TGTGCCAGCAGCGATAGCGGCCTCAACCCATTCTATGGCTACACCTTC. Its protein product is CASSDSGLNPFYGYTF.

This clonotype was counted a few times. The chain recombines TRBV5-1 with TRBJ2-1; D possibly corresponds to TRBD1 (5 bases). Germline CDR1 is SGHRS and CDR2 is YFSETQ. The CDR3 consists of 14 residues. V was cut by 0 bases and J by 8 bases, with 12 bases left in between. The CDR3 DNA is TGCGCCAGCAGCTTGGCCAGGGTAGGGCATGAGCAGTTCTTC. Translation gives CASSLARVGHEQFF.

The V call is TRBV12-3 or TRBV12-4, the J call TRBJ1-6; no clear D. The germline V and J ends were trimmed by 3 bases and 10 bases, with 4 bases remaining between them. The CDR3 sequence is 11 residues long. In DNA form, the CDR3 reads TGTGCCAGCAGTTTGGAATCACCCCTCCACTTT. As protein: CASSLESPLHF.

This chain joins TRBV7-9 and TRBJ1-5; 7 bases fit TRBD1. Germline loops: CDR1 SEHNR, CDR2 FQNEAQ (reference sequence). The junction had 4 bases not matched to a gene; V was cut back by 4 bases and J by 7 bases. This CDR3 region has 13 residues. The CDR3 region has the DNA TGTGCCAGCAGCTACAGGGGTTCCCAGCCCCAGCATTTT. This translates into CASSYRGSQPQHF.

This clonotype was picked up many times. V usage is TRBV5-1 and J usage is TRBJ2-6; D may be TRBD1 (6 bases). In germline, CDR1 is SGHRS, CDR2 YFSETQ. V shed 4 bases and J shed 0 bases, with 14 bases lying between them. There are 17 residues in the CDR3. The CDR3 sequence: CASSPQGVPSGANVLTF. The CDR3 region has the DNA TGCGCCAGCAGCCCACAGGGCGTTCCCTCTGGGGCCAACGTCCTGACTTTC.

Many counts were recorded for this clonotype. The chain carries TRBV20-1 and TRBJ2-7; 7 bases agree with TRBD1. The CDR3 has 14 amino acids. Germline CDR1 DFQATT, CDR2 SNEGSKA (reference sequence). Trimming took 5 bases from V and 3 from J; bases not matched to a gene: 10. The CDR3 sequence is CSASPGTDNYEQYF. CDR3 DNA sequence: TGCAGTGCTTCTCCCGGGACAGATAACTACGAGCAGTACTTC.

This clonotype was counted only a few times. CDR3 loop: CATSDSRPTDTLGFYNEQFF. The CDR3 coding sequence is TGTGCCACCAGTGATTCACGACCGACCGACACTTTGGGGTTCTACAATGAGCAGTTCTTC. The chain links TRBV24-1 to TRBJ2-1; D is ambiguous. Trimming shortened V by 2 bases and J by 3 bases, and 25 bases separated the two germline ends. Germline V lookup: CDR1 KGHDR, CDR2 SFDVKD. The CDR3 is 20 amino acids.

V and J are TRBV6-5 and TRBJ2-4; D is undetermined. The CDR3 extends over 13 amino acids. With 6 bases removed from V and 0 bases from J, the gap between germline ends came to 6 bases. Germline CDR1 MNHEY, CDR2 SVGAGI. The CDR3 nucleotides read TGTGCCAGCAGCCCTGTAGCCAAAAACATTCAGTACTTC. It yields the protein CASSPVAKNIQYF.

Many counts were recorded for this clonotype. The chain has TRBV5-5 and TRBJ2-7; D tentatively reads TRBD1 or TRBD2 (5 bases each). This CDR3 comprises 16 residues. Trimming took 1 base from V and 0 from J, leaving 14 bases between them. Germline values: CDR1 SGHKS, CDR2 YYEKEE (reference sequence). CDR3 region: CASSLRDRENSYEQYF. Written as DNA, the CDR3 is TGTGCCAGCAGCTTGAGGGACCGGGAAAACTCCTACGAGCAGTACTTC.

This sequence joins TRBV19 and TRBJ1-1; D unclear. V gave up 2 bases and J gave up 1 base, with 11 bases separating them. This CDR3 region has 15 residues. The germline CDR1 and CDR2 sequences are LNHDA and SQIVND (reference sequence). The CDR3 nucleotides are TGTGCCAGTAGTATAAGCTCGCCAGGGAACACTGAAGCTTTCTTT. It is translated as CASSISSPGNTEAFF.

This clonotype showed up just a few times. This chain connects TRBV4-1 to TRBJ2-7; 10 bases line up with TRBD1. Germline trimming cut 4 bases from V and 4 bases from J; bases unmatched to any gene: 16. The CDR3 is 18 amino acids. Germline-derived CDR1 and CDR2 are MGHRA and YSYEKL. CDR3 protein: CASSLKTGGAIPRYEQYF. CDR3 sequence (DNA): TGCGCCAGCAGCCTTAAGACAGGGGGCGCGATACCCCGTTACGAGCAGTACTTC.

This clonotype was observed a handful of times. The genes are TRBV12-3 or TRBV12-4 and TRBJ1-6; TRBD1 might be the D (5 bases). V was cut by 7 bases and J by 5 bases, with 21 bases left in between. This CDR3 region has 17 residues. CDR3 in DNA: TGTGCCAGCACCCTGGGGCCCGAGATCAGACATAATTCACCCCTCCACTTT. Encoded protein: CASTLGPEIRHNSPLHF.